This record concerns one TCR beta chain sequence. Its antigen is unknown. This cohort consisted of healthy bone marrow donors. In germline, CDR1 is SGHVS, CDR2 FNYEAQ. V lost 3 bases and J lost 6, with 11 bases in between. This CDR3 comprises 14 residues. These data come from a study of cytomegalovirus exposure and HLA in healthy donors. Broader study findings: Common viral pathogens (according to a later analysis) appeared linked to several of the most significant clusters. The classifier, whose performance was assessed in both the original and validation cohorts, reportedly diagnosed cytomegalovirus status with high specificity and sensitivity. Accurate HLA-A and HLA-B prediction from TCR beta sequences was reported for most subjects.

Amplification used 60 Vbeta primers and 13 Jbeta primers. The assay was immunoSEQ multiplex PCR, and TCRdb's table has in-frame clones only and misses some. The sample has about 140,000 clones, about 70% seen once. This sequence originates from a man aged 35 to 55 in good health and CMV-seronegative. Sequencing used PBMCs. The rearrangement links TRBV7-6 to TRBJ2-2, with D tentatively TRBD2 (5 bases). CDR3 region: CASSFGQEAGELFF. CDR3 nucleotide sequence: TGTGCCAGCAGCTTCGGGCAGGAGGCCGGGGAGCTGTTTTTT.